This T cell receptor (beta chain) was retrieved from a study of identical twins. TCRdb itself ran the 5' RACE reads through MiXCR, one entry per CDR3 protein. The sample consists of about 340,000 distinct CDR3 sequences, 9% to 15% of them appearing once. CDR1 is MNHEY, CDR2 SVGAGI, per germline. Deletions cut 4 bases from V and 4 bases from J, with 20 bases between. The CDR3 sequence is 16 residues long. The sample also formed part of further work on yellow fever vaccine responses in identical twins.

The source of this sequence is a woman aged 18-35 years in good health. The sequenced sample was CD8+ T cells sorted from blood. V gene TRBV6-5 combines with J gene TRBJ2-7, with a possible D match to TRBD1 (6 bases). CDR3 region: CASSLIVGQPSYEQYF. CDR3 nucleotides: TGTGCCAGCAGTTTAATAGTTGGACAGCCCTCTTACGAGCAGTACTTC.